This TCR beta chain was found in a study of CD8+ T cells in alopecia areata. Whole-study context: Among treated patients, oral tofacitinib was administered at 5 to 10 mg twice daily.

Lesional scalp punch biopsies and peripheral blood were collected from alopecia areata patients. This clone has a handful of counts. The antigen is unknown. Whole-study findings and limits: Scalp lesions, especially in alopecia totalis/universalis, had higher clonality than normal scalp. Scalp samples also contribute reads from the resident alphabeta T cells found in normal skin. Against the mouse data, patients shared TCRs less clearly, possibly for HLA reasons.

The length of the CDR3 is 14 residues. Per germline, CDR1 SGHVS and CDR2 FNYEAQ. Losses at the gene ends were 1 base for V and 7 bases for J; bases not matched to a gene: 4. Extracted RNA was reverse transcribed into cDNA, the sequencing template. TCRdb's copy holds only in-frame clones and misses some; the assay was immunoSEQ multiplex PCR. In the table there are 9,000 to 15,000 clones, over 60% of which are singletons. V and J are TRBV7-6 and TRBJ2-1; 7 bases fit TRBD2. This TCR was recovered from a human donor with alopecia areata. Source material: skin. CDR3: CASSLGQGGNEQFF. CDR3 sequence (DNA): TGTGCCAGCAGCTTAGGGCAGGGAGGGAATGAGCAGTTCTTC. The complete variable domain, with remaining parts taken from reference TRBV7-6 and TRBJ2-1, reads GAGVSQSPRYKVTKRGQDVALRCDPISGHVSLYWYRQALGQGPEFLTYFNYEAQQDKSGLPNDRFSAERPEGSISTLTIQRTEQRDSAMYRCASSLGQGGNEQFFGPGTRLTVL.